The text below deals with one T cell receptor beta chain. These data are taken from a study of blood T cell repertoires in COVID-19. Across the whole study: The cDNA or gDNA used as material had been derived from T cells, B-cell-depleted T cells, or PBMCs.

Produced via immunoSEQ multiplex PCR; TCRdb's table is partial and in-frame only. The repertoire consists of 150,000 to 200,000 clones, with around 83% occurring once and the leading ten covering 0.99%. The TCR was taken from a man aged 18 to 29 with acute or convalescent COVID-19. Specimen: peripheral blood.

The CDR3 bases are TGTGCCAGCAGCTTAGTCTCTCGGGGGATCGGCAATCAGCCCCAGCATTTT. It yields the protein CASSLVSRGIGNQPQHF. The rearrangement uses TRBV7-8 and TRBJ1-5, with D perhaps TRBD1 (5 bases). Germline CDR1 reads SGHVS; CDR2 reads FQNEAQ. Trimming removed 1 base at V and 2 bases at J, with 15 bases between. This CDR3 spans 17 amino acids.